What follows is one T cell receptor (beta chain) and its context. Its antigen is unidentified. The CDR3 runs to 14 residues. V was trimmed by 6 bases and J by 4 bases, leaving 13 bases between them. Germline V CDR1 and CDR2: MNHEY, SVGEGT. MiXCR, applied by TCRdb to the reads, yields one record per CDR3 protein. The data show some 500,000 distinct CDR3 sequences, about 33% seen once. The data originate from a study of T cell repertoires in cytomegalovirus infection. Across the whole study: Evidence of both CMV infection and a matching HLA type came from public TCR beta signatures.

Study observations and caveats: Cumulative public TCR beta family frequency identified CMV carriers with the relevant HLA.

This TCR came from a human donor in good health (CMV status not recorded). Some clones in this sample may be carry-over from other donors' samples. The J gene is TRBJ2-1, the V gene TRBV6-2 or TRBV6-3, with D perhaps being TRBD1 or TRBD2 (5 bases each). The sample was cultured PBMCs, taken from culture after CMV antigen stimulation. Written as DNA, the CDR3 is TGTGCCAGCAGAACCGGGACGAATTACAATGAGCAGTTCTTC. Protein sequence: CASRTGTNYNEQFF.